These T cell receptor beta chains were read from a single sample in a study of glioma-infiltrating T cells. MiXCR, run by TCRdb on the multiplex PCR reads, gives a single entry per CDR3 protein. Of around 130,000 distinct CDR3 sequences listed, under 30% are singletons. The sequenced sample was glioma tissue, nonneoplastic brain tissue, or PBMCs (not recorded which). Source of these receptors: a human donor with low-grade glioma or glioblastoma, undergoing nonglioma brain surgery, or in good health (not recorded which). The CDR3 runs from the conserved cysteine through the conserved F or W. A D gene is named only where the DNA matches it firmly. Clone size is stated in some rows and not others, as once, few, many or a class when expanded.

D,J,size,V,CDR3,DNA
-,TRBJ2-1,-,TRBV28,CASAPFSSHNNEQFF,TGTGCCAGCGCCCCTTTTTCTTCGCACAACAATGAGCAGTTCTTC
-,TRBJ2-5,-,TRBV5-4,CASSIWRETQYF,TGTGCCAGCAGCATCTGGCGGGAGACCCAGTACTTC
-,TRBJ2-1,few,TRBV20-1,CSAPRTVNEQFF,TGCAGTGCTCCCCGGACAGTGAATGAGCAGTTCTTC
-,TRBJ2-1,-,TRBV24-1,CATSGFPGNEQFF,TGTGCCACCAGTGGTTTCCCAGGCAATGAGCAGTTCTTC
-,TRBJ2-3,-,TRBV24-1,CAASDISLGTDTQYF,TGTGCCGCCAGTGATATATCCCTCGGCACAGATACGCAGTATTTT
-,TRBJ2-3,many,TRBV5-1,CASRPDGRSTDTQYF,TGCGCCAGCAGACCCGACGGAAGAAGCACAGATACGCAGTATTTT
-,TRBJ2-1,-,TRBV7-9,CASSLNGRADEQFF,TGTGCCAGCAGCTTAAATGGCAGGGCTGATGAGCAGTTCTTC
TRBD1,TRBJ2-3,many,TRBV20-1,CSAWGQGGGADTQYF,TGCAGTGCATGGGGACAGGGAGGGGGTGCAGATACGCAGTATTTT
TRBD2,TRBJ2-1,few,TRBV27,CASSILAGGGNEQFF,TGTGCCAGCAGTATACTAGCGGGGGGGGGGAATGAGCAGTTCTTC
-,TRBJ2-7,-,TRBV7-2,CASSLLRGRYNEQYF,TGTGCCAGCAGCTTATTACGGGGGAGGTACAATGAGCAGTACTTC
-,TRBJ2-1,few,TRBV6-1,CASSLGTRPYNEQFF,TGTGCCAGCAGCCTAGGGACCCGCCCCTACAATGAGCAGTTCTTC
TRBD2,TRBJ2-1,many,TRBV27,CASNPLAGEIYNEQFF,TGTGCCAGCAACCCCTTAGCGGGGGAGATATACAATGAGCAGTTCTTC
TRBD1,TRBJ1-3,few,TRBV28,CAIQQGGSGNTIYF,TGTGCCATCCAACAGGGGGGCTCTGGAAACACCATATATTTT
-,TRBJ2-3,few,TRBV18,CASEGGRTDTQYF,TGTGCCAGCGAGGGAGGTCGGACAGATACGCAGTATTTT
TRBD1,TRBJ1-2,few,TRBV28,CASSLGWDRFEGYTF,TGTGCCAGCAGTTTAGGATGGGACAGGTTCGAGGGCTACACCTTC
-,TRBJ1-2,few,TRBV4-2,CASSQESAGGPGGYTF,TGTGCCAGCAGCCAAGAATCGGCTGGGGGCCCGGGGGGCTACACCTTC
TRBD2,TRBJ2-3,-,TRBV20-1,CSASRTSGGQDTQYF,TGCAGTGCTAGCCGGACTAGCGGGGGGCAAGATACGCAGTATTTT
TRBD2,TRBJ2-1,many,TRBV20-1,CSARVSGGYNEQFF,TGCAGTGCTAGAGTTAGCGGGGGCTACAATGAGCAGTTCTTC
-,TRBJ2-3,many,TRBV7-2,CASSFDPYPGAGSTDTQYF,TGTGCCAGCAGCTTCGACCCATATCCCGGGGCGGGGAGCACAGATACGCAGTATTTT
-,TRBJ1-6,-,TRBV20-1,CNARAYNSPLHF,TGCAATGCTAGGGCTTATAATTCACCCCTCCACTTT
TRBD2,TRBJ2-5,few,TRBV18,CASSPARLAGAQETQYF,TGTGCCAGCTCACCCGCCCGACTAGCGGGGGCACAAGAGACCCAGTACTTC
-,TRBJ1-5,-,TRBV7-2,CASSFGVWGNQPQHF,TGTGCCAGCAGCTTCGGGGTTTGGGGCAATCAGCCCCAGCATTTT
-,TRBJ2-3,many,TRBV7-2,CASTDTASTDTQYF,TGTGCCAGCACTGACACCGCTAGCACAGATACGCAGTATTTT
TRBD1,TRBJ2-1,many,TRBV4-1,CASSHLGQGNGNEQFF,TGCGCCAGCAGCCACCTGGGACAGGGAAACGGCAATGAGCAGTTCTTC
TRBD1,TRBJ2-1,many,TRBV15,CATSRQGGSEQFF,TGTGCCACCAGCAGGCAAGGGGGCAGTGAGCAGTTCTTC
-,TRBJ1-2,few,TRBV20-1,CSASKARMDGYTF,TGCAGTGCTAGCAAGGCCCGAATGGATGGCTACACCTTC
TRBD1,TRBJ1-5,few,TRBV7-9,CASSSARQGIVNQPQHF,TGTGCCAGCAGCAGTGCGCGACAGGGTATTGTCAATCAGCCCCAGCATTTT
-,TRBJ1-1,-,TRBV30,CAWSVGGGYTEAFF,TGTGCCTGGAGTGTAGGTGGTGGTTACACTGAAGCTTTCTTT
TRBD1,TRBJ1-1,few,TRBV3-1,CASSLSDRGNTEAFF,TGTGCCAGCAGCCTGTCGGACAGGGGGAACACTGAAGCTTTCTTT
-,TRBJ1-6,-,TRBV19,CASSYPLGRASSYNSPLHF,TGTGCCAGTAGTTATCCTCTGGGACGGGCGAGCTCCTATAATTCACCCCTCCACTTT
-,TRBJ2-5,-,TRBV12-3/TRBV12-4,CASSFRGHEETQYF,TGTGCCAGCAGTTTCCGGGGCCATGAAGAGACCCAGTACTTC
-,TRBJ1-1,few,TRBV10-3,CAISVMKGDTEAFF,TGTGCCATCAGTGTAATGAAGGGTGACACTGAAGCTTTCTTT
-,TRBJ2-5,many,TRBV6-1,CASSVNVQGWETQYF,TGTGCCAGCAGTGTCAACGTACAGGGATGGGAGACCCAGTACTTC